This is a list of T cell receptor beta chains from one sample in a study of a mutant IDH1 vaccine in newly diagnosed glioma. These receptors are not linked to any known antigen. Sequencing used immunoSEQ multiplex PCR; TCRdb keeps in-frame clones, though not all of them. The table shows over 45,000 clones, with under 90% occurring only once. The input for sequencing was PBMCs, taken from a glioma patient whose treatment included an IDH1 peptide vaccine. The receptors here all came from a woman in her fifties or sixties with glioma. Both conserved end residues are part of each CDR3. Each record gives: V gene, J gene, clone size, D gene, CDR3 protein, CDR3 DNA. D genes are given only for firm matches. Rows give clone size only sometimes, using once, few, many, or a class for an expanded clone.

TRBV9	TRBJ1-1	-	-	CASSLGPGVTEAFF	TGTGCCAGCAGCTTAGGACCAGGGGTTACTGAAGCTTTCTTT
TRBV27	TRBJ1-2	-	-	CASGFKAESYGYTF	TGTGCCAGCGGTTTCAAGGCAGAGTCTTATGGCTACACCTTC
TRBV7-2	TRBJ1-6	few	TRBD1	CASSSDRGYGSPLHF	TGTGCCAGCAGCTCGGACAGGGGGTATGGTTCACCCCTCCACTTT
TRBV9	TRBJ1-1	medium-sized	TRBD1	CASSATGLAEAFF	TGTGCCAGCAGCGCGACAGGGCTGGCTGAAGCTTTCTTT
TRBV10-1	TRBJ1-1	-	-	CASTQGKNTEAFF	TGCGCCAGCACTCAGGGGAAGAACACTGAAGCTTTCTTT
TRBV11-2	TRBJ2-5	once	TRBD1	CASSLGDRGEETQYF	TGTGCCAGCAGCTTAGGTGACAGGGGGGAAGAGACCCAGTACTTC
TRBV5-1	TRBJ2-7	-	TRBD2	CASSLRSSSGPYEQYF	TGCGCCAGCAGCCTGAGGTCCTCTAGCGGACCCTACGAGCAGTACTTC
TRBV9	TRBJ2-5	-	-	CASSPGRTQYF	TGTGCCAGCAGCCCCGGCCGGACCCAGTACTTC
TRBV6-1	TRBJ1-5	few	-	CASSVQGPQHF	TGTGCCAGCAGTGTCCAGGGCCCCCAGCATTTT
TRBV5-1	TRBJ1-2	-	-	CASSLDTRGGYTF	TGCGCCAGCAGCTTGGACACCAGGGGTGGCTACACCTTC
TRBV10-3	TRBJ2-5	-	TRBD2	CATQAGRETQYF	TGTGCCACTCAAGCGGGGAGAGAGACCCAGTACTTC
TRBV5-5	TRBJ1-5	-	TRBD1	CASSLGAQGRSGQPQHF	TGTGCCAGCAGCTTGGGGGCACAGGGGAGAAGTGGTCAGCCCCAGCATTTT
TRBV5-6	TRBJ2-7	-	-	CASSLERGTSLYEQYF	TGTGCCAGCAGCTTGGAGCGAGGGACCTCCCTATACGAGCAGTACTTC
TRBV5-6	TRBJ2-5	-	TRBD2	CASSLERGGVETQYF	TGTGCCAGCAGCTTAGAGCGGGGGGGGGTCGAGACCCAGTACTTC
TRBV5-1	TRBJ2-7	-	TRBD1	CASSLAGQGAYEQYF	TGCGCCAGCAGCTTGGCGGGACAGGGGGCGTATGAGCAGTACTTC
TRBV6-5	TRBJ1-1	-	-	CASSYSPIQTGGAFF	TGTGCCAGCAGTTACAGCCCTATACAAACTGGGGGGGCTTTCTTT